The clone carrying this T cell receptor beta chain was picked up a small number of times. V dropped 2 bases and J dropped 5; count of bases not matched to a gene: 6. The CDR3 extends over 16 amino acids. Germline V gene lookup returns CDR1 SGHKS and CDR2 YYEKEE (reference sequence). The sample comes from a study of blood T cell repertoires in COVID-19. Some clones are missing from TCRdb's copy, which holds only in-frame ones; the method was immunoSEQ multiplex PCR. The table includes approximately 97,000 clones, 65% to 90% detected once. The chain links TRBV5-5 to TRBJ2-2; 10 bases align to TRBD2. The specimen was peripheral blood. The receptor was isolated from a woman of 80 years or more with acute or convalescent COVID-19. As DNA, the CDR3 is TGTGCCAGCAGCTTACGGCTAGCGGGGGATACCGGGGAGCTGTTTTTT. This sequence encodes CASSLRLAGDTGELFF.